The T cell receptor (beta chain) under discussion was sequenced for a study of cytomegalovirus exposure and HLA in healthy donors. CDR3 length: 14 residues. CDR1 and CDR2 (germline): SGHRS, YFSETQ. With 3 bases clipped from V and 4 bases from J, the junction kept 3 bases outside the gene matches. PCR involved 60 Vbeta and 13 Jbeta primers. TCRdb keeps only in-frame clones here, not all; method: immunoSEQ multiplex PCR. This sample's clone table lists about 160,000 clones. The sequence came from an older woman in good health and CMV-seronegative. Sequencing input: PBMCs. The rearrangement links TRBV5-1 to TRBJ1-3, with 8 bases aligning to TRBD1. The CDR3 here is CASSYRDRGNTIYF. DNA of the CDR3: TGCGCCAGCAGCTATCGGGACAGGGGAAACACCATATATTTT.